This TCR beta chain stems from a study of T cells after yellow fever vaccination. Note on this clonotype: Its antigen remains unknown.

It was through 5'RACE template switching that TCR cDNA was made, with a universal primer site and UMIs added. TCRdb re-called the 5' RACE reads with MiXCR, one entry per CDR3 protein. Of roughly 310,000 distinct CDR3 sequences listed, 8.7% are singletons. The germline gives CDR1 DFQATT, CDR2 SNEGSKA (reference sequence). Trimming stripped 1 base from V and 6 bases from J, with 12 bases between. This CDR3 has 13 residues. Whole-study results and caveats: Weaker overall, the secondary response nonetheless peaked faster (day 5 versus 15). The booster saw the reappearance of most primary-vaccination clones (approximately 96% CD4, 88% CD8).

The sequence was obtained from a man younger than 30 who received the YFV17D yellow fever vaccine. This chain joins TRBV20-1 and TRBJ1-2; a weak D match, TRBD1 (5 bases). The sample was PBMCs, taken on the day of the first yellow fever vaccination. The CDR3 DNA reads TGCAGTGCTAGAGTCACAGGCTATGATGGCTACACCTTC. It codes for CSARVTGYDGYTF.